The clone carrying this T cell receptor (beta chain) turned up a few times. Antigen unknown. The record originates from a study of STAT5B mutations in CD4+ large granular lymphocyte leukemia. Study findings and constraints: Main leukemic clonotypes were patient-specific, but roughly 26% appeared at low frequency elsewhere. Top patient clones used TRBV06 genes more often: 8/27 versus 2/35 in controls.

Buffy coats from healthy blood donors served as controls. Per the original methods: Lowest detectable productive clonotype frequency was 2.59 x 10-5. Measured with immunoSEQ multiplex PCR; TCRdb has only the in-frame clones, and not every one. Clone size and V and J calls were adopted from that table, with D and trimming inferred from the DNA. The data hold more than 35,000 clones, with roughly 85% observed a single time. Germline V gene lookup returns CDR1 LNHDA and CDR2 SQIVND (reference sequence). V lost 6 bases and J 7 bases, leaving 24 bases between the germline ends. The CDR3 is 16 amino acids. Material: CD4+ T cells from blood buffy coats. The genes are TRBV19 and TRBJ1-2, with D maybe TRBD1 (5 bases). This receptor was identified in a human donor in good health. CDR3 nucleotide sequence: TGTGCCAGTAGGATCACCTACCGGGACGGTGTAAGTGGCTACACCTTC. Translation gives CASRITYRDGVSGYTF.